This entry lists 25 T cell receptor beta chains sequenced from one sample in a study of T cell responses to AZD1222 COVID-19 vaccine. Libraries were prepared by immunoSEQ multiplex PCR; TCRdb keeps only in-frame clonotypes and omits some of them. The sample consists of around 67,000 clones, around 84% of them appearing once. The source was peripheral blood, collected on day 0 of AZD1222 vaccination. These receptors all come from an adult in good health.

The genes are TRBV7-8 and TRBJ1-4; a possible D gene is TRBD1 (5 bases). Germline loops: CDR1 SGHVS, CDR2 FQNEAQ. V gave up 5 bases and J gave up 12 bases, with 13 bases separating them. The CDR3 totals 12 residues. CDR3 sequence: CASSPSPGQLFF. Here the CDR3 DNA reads TGTGCCAGCAGCCCAAGCCCGGGACAACTGTTTTTT. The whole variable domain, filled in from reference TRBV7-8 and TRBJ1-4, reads GAGVSQSPRYKVAKRGQDVALRCDPISGHVSLFWYQQALGQGPEFLTYFQNEAQLDKSGLPSDRFFAERPEGSVSTLKIQRTQQEDSAVYLCASSPSPGQLFFGSGTQLSVL.

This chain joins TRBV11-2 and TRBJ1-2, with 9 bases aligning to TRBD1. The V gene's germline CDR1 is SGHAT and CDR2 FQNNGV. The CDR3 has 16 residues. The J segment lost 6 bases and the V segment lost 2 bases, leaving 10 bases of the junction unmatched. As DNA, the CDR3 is TGTGCCAGCAGCTTATATACCGGGACAGGGCGCAATGGCTACACCTTC. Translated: CASSLYTGTGRNGYTF.

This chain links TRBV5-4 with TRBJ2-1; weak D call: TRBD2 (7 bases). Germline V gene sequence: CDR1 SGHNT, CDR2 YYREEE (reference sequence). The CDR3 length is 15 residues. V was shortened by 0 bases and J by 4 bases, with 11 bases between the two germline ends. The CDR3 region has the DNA TGTGCCAGCAGCTTGGAGGGGGGGCCTTACAATGAGCAGTTCTTC. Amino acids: CASSLEGGPYNEQFF.

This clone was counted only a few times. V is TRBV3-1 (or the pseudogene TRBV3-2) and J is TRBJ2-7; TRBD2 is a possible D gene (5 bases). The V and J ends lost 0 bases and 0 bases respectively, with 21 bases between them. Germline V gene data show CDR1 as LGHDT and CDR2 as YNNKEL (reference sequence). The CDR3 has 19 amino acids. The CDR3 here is CASSQESFGVGTSSYEQYF. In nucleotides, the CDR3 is TGTGCCAGCAGCCAAGAATCGTTCGGGGTGGGAACAAGCTCCTACGAGCAGTACTTC.

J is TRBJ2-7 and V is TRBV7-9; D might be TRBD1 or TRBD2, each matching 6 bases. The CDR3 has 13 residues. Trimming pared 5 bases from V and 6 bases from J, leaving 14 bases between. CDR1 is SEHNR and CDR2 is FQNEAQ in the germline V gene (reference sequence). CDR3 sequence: CASSPRGHSEQYF. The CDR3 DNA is TGTGCCAGCAGCCCACGGGGGCATTCCGAGCAGTACTTC.

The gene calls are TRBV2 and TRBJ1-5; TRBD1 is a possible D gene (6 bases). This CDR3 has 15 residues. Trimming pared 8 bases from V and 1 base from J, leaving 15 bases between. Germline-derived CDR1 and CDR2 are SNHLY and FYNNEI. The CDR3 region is CASAAGVWSNQPQHF. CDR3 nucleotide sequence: TGTGCCAGCGCGGCAGGGGTTTGGAGCAATCAGCCCCAGCATTTT.

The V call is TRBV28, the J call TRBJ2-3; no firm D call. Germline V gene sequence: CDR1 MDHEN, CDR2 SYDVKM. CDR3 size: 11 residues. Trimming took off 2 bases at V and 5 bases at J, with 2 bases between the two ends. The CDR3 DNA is TGTGCCAGCAGTTTACTAGATACGCAGTATTTT. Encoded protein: CASSLLDTQYF.

In DNA form, the CDR3 reads TGTGCCAGCAGTCCCCCCCGGGGCCAGCAGTACTTC. Encoded protein: CASSPPRGQQYF. The chain links TRBV28 to TRBJ2-7; TRBD1 or TRBD2 may be the D gene (5 bases each). Germline V lookup: CDR1 MDHEN, CDR2 SYDVKM. V lost 5 bases and J lost 8, with 13 bases in between. The CDR3 loop spans 12 amino acids.

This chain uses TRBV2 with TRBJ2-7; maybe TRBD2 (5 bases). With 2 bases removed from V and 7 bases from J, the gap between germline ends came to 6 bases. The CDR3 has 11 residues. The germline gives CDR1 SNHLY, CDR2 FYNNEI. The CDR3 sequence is CASSEPGEQYF. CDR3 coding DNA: TGTGCCAGCAGTGAACCGGGGGAGCAGTACTTC.

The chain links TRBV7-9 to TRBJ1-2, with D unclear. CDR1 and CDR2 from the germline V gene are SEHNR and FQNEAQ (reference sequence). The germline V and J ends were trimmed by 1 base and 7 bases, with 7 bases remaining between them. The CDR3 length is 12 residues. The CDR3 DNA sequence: TGTGCCAGCAGCTTAGGCCCCGGTGGCTACACCTTC. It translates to CASSLGPGGYTF.

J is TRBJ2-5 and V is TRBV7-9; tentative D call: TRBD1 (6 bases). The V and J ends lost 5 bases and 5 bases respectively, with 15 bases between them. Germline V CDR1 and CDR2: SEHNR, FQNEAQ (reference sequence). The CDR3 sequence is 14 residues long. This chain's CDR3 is CASSPNTGTETQYF. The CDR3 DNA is TGTGCCAGCAGCCCAAACACAGGGACGGAGACCCAGTACTTC.

The CDR3 sequence: CASSLGTDYGYTF. CDR3 nucleotide sequence: TGTGCCAGCAGCTTGGGAACAGATTATGGCTACACCTTC. The V gene is TRBV5-4, the J gene TRBJ1-2; no definite D call. Germline CDR1 is SGHNT and CDR2 is YYREEE (reference sequence). This CDR3 comprises 13 residues. Between the trimmed V and J ends, which lost 0 bases and 5 bases, there was a span of 8 bases. The variable domain in full, with the rest retrieved from reference TRBV5-4 and TRBJ1-2, is ETGVTQSPTHLIKTRGQQVTLRCSSQSGHNTVSWYQQALGQGPQFIFQYYREEENGRGNFPPRFSGLQFPNYSSELNVNALELDDSALYLCASSLGTDYGYTFGSGTRLTVV.

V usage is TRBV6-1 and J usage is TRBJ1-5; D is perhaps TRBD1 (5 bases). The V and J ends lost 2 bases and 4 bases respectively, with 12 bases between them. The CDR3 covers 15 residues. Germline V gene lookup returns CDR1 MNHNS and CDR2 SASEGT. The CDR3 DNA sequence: TGTGCCAGCAGTGAACCGGGACGGGGTAATCAGCCCCAGCATTTT. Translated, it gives CASSEPGRGNQPQHF.

The CDR3 loop is CASSSLGTAYGYTF. The DNA for the CDR3 is TGTGCCAGCAGCTCGCTCGGGACAGCCTATGGCTACACCTTC. This rearrangement joins TRBV11-2 to TRBJ1-2; TRBD1 aligns across 7 bases. The germline gives CDR1 SGHAT, CDR2 FQNNGV. The V and J ends lost 4 bases and 4 bases, in that order; junction bases with no gene match: 6. The CDR3 length is 14 residues.

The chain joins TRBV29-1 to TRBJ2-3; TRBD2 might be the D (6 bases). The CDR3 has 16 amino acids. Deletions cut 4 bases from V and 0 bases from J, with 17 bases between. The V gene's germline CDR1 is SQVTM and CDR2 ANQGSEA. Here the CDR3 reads CSVVPRGAASTDTQYF. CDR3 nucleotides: TGCAGCGTTGTTCCCCGCGGGGCTGCTAGCACAGATACGCAGTATTTT.

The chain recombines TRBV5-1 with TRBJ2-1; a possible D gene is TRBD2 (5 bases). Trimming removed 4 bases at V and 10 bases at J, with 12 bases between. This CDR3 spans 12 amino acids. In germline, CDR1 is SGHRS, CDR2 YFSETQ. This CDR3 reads CASSLSAWEQFF. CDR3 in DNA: TGCGCCAGCAGCCTTAGCGCTTGGGAGCAGTTCTTC.

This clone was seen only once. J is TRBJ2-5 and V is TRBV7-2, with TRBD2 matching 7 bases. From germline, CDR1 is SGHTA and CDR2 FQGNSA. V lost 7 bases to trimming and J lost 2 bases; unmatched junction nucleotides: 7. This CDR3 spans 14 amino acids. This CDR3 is CASTPGGRQETQYF. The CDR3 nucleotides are TGTGCCAGCACCCCGGGGGGTCGACAAGAGACCCAGTACTTC.

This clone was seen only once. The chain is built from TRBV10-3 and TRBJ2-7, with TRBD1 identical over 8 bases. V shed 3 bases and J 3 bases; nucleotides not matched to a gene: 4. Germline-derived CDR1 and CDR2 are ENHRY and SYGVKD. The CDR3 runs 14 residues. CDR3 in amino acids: CAISDWTGLYEQYF. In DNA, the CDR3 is TGTGCCATCAGTGATTGGACAGGGCTCTACGAGCAGTACTTC.

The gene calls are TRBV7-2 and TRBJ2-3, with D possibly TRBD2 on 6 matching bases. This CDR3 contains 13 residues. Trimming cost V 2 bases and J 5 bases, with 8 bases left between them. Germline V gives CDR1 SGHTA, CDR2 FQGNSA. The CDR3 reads CASSLRGGDTQYF. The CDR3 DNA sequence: TGTGCCAGCAGCTTAAGGGGAGGAGATACGCAGTATTTT.

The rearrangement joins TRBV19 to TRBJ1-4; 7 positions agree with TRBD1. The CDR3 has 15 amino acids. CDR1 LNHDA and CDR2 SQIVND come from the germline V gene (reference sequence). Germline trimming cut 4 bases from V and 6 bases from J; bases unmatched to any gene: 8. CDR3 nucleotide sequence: TGTGCCAGTAGTAACTCCGGGACAGCTTATGAAAAACTGTTTTTT. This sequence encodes CASSNSGTAYEKLFF.

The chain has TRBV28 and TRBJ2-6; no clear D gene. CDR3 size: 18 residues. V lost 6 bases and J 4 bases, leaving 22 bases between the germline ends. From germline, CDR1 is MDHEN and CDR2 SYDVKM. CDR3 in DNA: TGTGCCAGCAGCCGGAGCTGGACCTTCCTAGGAGGGGCCAACGTCCTGACTTTC. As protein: CASSRSWTFLGGANVLTF.

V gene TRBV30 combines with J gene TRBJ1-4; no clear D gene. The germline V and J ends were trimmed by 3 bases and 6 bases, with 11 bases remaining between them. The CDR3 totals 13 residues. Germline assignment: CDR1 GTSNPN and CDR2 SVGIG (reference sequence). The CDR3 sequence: CAWRGGSDEKLFF. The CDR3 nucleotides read TGTGCCTGGAGAGGTGGGTCCGATGAAAAACTGTTTTTT.

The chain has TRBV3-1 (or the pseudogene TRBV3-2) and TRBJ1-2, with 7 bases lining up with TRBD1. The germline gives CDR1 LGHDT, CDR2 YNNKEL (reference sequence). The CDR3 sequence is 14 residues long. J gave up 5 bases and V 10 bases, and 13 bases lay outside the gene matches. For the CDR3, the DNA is TGTGCCACGACGCGGCGGCAGGGGGGGTATGGCTACACCTTC. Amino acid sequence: CATTRRQGGYGYTF.

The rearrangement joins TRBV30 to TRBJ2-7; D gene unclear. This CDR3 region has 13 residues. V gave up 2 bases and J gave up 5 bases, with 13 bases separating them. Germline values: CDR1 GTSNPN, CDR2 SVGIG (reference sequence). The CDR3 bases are TGTGCCTGGAGTATCCTCCGGGCCGACGAGCAGTACTTC. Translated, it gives CAWSILRADEQYF.

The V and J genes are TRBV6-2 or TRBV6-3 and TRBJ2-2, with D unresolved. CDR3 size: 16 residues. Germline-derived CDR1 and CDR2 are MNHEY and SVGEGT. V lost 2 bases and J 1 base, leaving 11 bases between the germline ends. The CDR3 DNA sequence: TGTGCCAGCAGTTACGTTGGCGCGGTGAACACCGGGGAGCTGTTTTTT. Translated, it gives CASSYVGAVNTGELFF.